This note documents a single TCR beta chain sequence. Antigen: not known. The data belong to a study of T cell responses to AZD1222 COVID-19 vaccine. Study-wide results and caveats: Clonal diversity may have been underestimated in mostly white British donors.

The CDR3 length is 15 residues. V lost 4 bases, J lost 0 bases, and 14 bases lay in between. Germline CDR1 is SQVTM and CDR2 is ANQGSEA. Clones were read by immunoSEQ multiplex PCR, and TCRdb kept only the in-frame ones, dropping some. The table has about 150,000 clones, approximately 90% seen once; the top ten hold approximately 7.2%. The rearrangement uses TRBV29-1 and TRBJ2-3; tentative D call: TRBD2 (6 bases). The receptor was isolated from an adult who had recovered from COVID-19. This specimen was peripheral blood, taken after recovery from COVID-19. The CDR3 DNA follows: TGCAGCGTTGTATCTGTGGGGACTAGCACAGATACGCAGTATTTT. It codes for CSVVSVGTSTDTQYF.